These T cell receptor beta chains were read from a single sample in a study of cytomegalovirus exposure and HLA in healthy donors. Produced via immunoSEQ multiplex PCR; TCRdb's table is partial and in-frame only. The data hold about 140,000 clones, with 80% observed a single time. Sequencing was performed on PBMCs. The receptors were sampled from a man aged 45 to 65 in good health and CMV-seronegative. The CDR3 runs from the conserved cysteine through the conserved F or W. D genes are given only for firm matches. The size of a clone is reported for some rows only, either as once, few or many, or as a class for expanded clones.

. | . | 14 | TRBJ1-4 | TRBV5-1 | TGCGCCAGCAGCTTGGGAGGAATTAATGAAAAACTGTTTTTT | CASSLGGINEKLFF
. | . | 13 | TRBJ1-6 | TRBV28 | TGTGCCAGCAAGACACAAAATAATTCACCCCTCCACTTT | CASKTQNNSPLHF
. | . | 16 | TRBJ2-2 | TRBV5-4 | TGTGCCAGCATCCGTTACCTGGGAGAACGGACCGGGGAGCTGTTTTTT | CASIRYLGERTGELFF
TRBD1 | once | 16 | TRBJ1-4 | TRBV2 | TGTGCCAGCAGTCGTTACCCGGGACAGATTAATGAAAAACTGTTTTTT | CASSRYPGQINEKLFF
. | . | 14 | TRBJ1-4 | TRBV18 | TGTGCCAGCTCACCCAATGGATCGGGGGAAAAACTGTTTTTT | CASSPNGSGEKLFF
. | . | 13 | TRBJ1-1 | TRBV5-4 | TGTGCCAGCAGCGCTACAGGGATGACTGAAGCTTTCTTT | CASSATGMTEAFF
TRBD1 | . | 14 | TRBJ1-3 | TRBV7-9 | TGTGCCAGCAGCCACAGGGGGCCAGGAAACACCATATATTTT | CASSHRGPGNTIYF
. | . | 15 | TRBJ1-3 | TRBV7-8 | TGTGCCAGCAGCCACGGGACAAACTCTGGAAACACCATATATTTT | CASSHGTNSGNTIYF
TRBD2 | . | 15 | TRBJ2-1 | TRBV5-4 | TGTGCCAGCAGCACTAGCGGGGGGGTCTACAATGAGCAGTTCTTC | CASSTSGGVYNEQFF
. | . | 13 | TRBJ1-5 | TRBV7-2 | TGTGCCAGCAGCCCGGACACCAATCAGCCCCAGCATTTT | CASSPDTNQPQHF
TRBD1 | . | 15 | TRBJ2-2 | TRBV5-1 | TGCGCCAGCAGCTCGGGACAGGGTGATACCGGGGAGCTGTTTTTT | CASSSGQGDTGELFF
TRBD1 | . | 16 | TRBJ2-1 | TRBV5-1 | TGCGCCAGCAGCTTGGTCGGACAGGGCTCGAGGAATGAGCAGTTCTTC | CASSLVGQGSRNEQFF
TRBD1 | . | 14 | TRBJ1-3 | TRBV29-1 | TGCAGCGTCCTGGGACAGCGCTCTGGAAACACCATATATTTT | CSVLGQRSGNTIYF
. | . | 15 | TRBJ1-2 | TRBV25-1 | TGTGCCAGCAGACCAAATTTCGAGACAATCTATGGCTACACCTTC | CASRPNFETIYGYTF
TRBD1 | . | 16 | TRBJ1-4 | TRBV9 | TGTGCCAGCAGCAAGGGGGCGGCGTTAACTAATGAAAAACTGTTTTTT | CASSKGAALTNEKLFF
. | . | 14 | TRBJ2-7 | TRBV18 | TGTGCCAGCTCCCCCGCGGCAGACTCCTACGAGCAGTACTTC | CASSPAADSYEQYF
TRBD2 | . | 16 | TRBJ2-5 | TRBV2 | TGTGCCAGCAGTTCCAGACTAGCGGGAGGAAGTGAGACCCAGTACTTC | CASSSRLAGGSETQYF
. | . | 15 | TRBJ1-6 | TRBV7-2 | TGTGCCAGCAGCCCGCCAAGGGGCCAGAATTCACCCCTCCACTTT | CASSPPRGQNSPLHF
TRBD2 | . | 14 | TRBJ2-5 | TRBV14 | TGTGCCAGCAGCCTAGCGGGGGGAAAGGAGACCCAGTACTTC | CASSLAGGKETQYF
TRBD1 | . | 17 | TRBJ2-5 | TRBV11-2 | TGTGCCAGCAGGCGACTTAAGGGGACAGGGGTAAAAGAGACCCAGTACTTC | CASRRLKGTGVKETQYF
. | . | 14 | TRBJ2-7 | TRBV6-5 | TGTGCCAGCAGCAGTACAGGAGCCTCCTACGAGCAGTACTTC | CASSSTGASYEQYF
TRBD2 | . | 17 | TRBJ2-5 | TRBV15 | TGTGCCACCAGCAGAGATCGGGAGAGACTAGCGAGGAAGACCCAGTACTTC | CATSRDRERLARKTQYF
. | . | 13 | TRBJ2-7 | TRBV7-8 | TGTGCCAGCAGCTCACAACAGGGTAACGAGCAGTACTTC | CASSSQQGNEQYF
. | . | 14 | TRBJ2-1 | TRBV6-5 | TGTGCCAGCAGTTCCCAGGGGTTGGGCAATGAGCAGTTCTTC | CASSSQGLGNEQFF
TRBD2 | few | 15 | TRBJ2-1 | TRBV6-5 | TGTGCCAGCGGCCAGGAGAGCGGGGCCTACAATGAGCAGTTCTTC | CASGQESGAYNEQFF
TRBD1 | . | 18 | TRBJ2-7 | TRBV28 | TGTGCCAGCAGTTTTTGGTCAGCCGGGACAGGGGGTAGGAGCGAGCAGTACTTC | CASSFWSAGTGGRSEQYF
. | . | 14 | TRBJ1-5 | TRBV15 | TGTGCCACCAGCAGAGATCCAGGATTTCAGCCCCAGCATTTT | CATSRDPGFQPQHF
. | . | 14 | TRBJ1-5 | TRBV2 | TGTGCCAGCAGCCTGACACCAAGCAATCAGCCCCAGCATTTT | CASSLTPSNQPQHF
. | . | 14 | TRBJ1-4 | TRBV7-9 | TGTGCCAGCAGCGAAAGGGGGTCTGATGAAAAACTGTTTTTT | CASSERGSDEKLFF
. | . | 11 | TRBJ2-1 | TRBV27 | TGTGCCAGCGGAGGGAGCAATGAGCAGTTCTTC | CASGGSNEQFF
. | . | 16 | TRBJ2-1 | TRBV10-1 | TGCGCCAGCAGTGAGTCTTCAGCGGAGCTAGGGAATGAGCAGTTCTTC | CASSESSAELGNEQFF
. | . | 14 | TRBJ2-5 | TRBV5-1 | TGCGCCAGCCAGACCGGAATCCAAGCGGAGACCCAGTACTTC | CASQTGIQAETQYF
TRBD1 | . | 20 | TRBJ1-6 | TRBV12-5 | TGTGCTAGTGGTTTGTCAACTTTCCAGGGGGGAAGACCTTATAATTCACCCCTCCACTTT | CASGLSTFQGGRPYNSPLHF
TRBD1 | . | 13 | TRBJ1-1 | TRBV29-1 | TGCAGCGTGTTAGACAGGGGGGACACTGAAGCTTTCTTT | CSVLDRGDTEAFF
. | . | 17 | TRBJ1-5 | TRBV5-1 | TGCGCCAGCAGCTTGGGGTTTACAGGTCTTGGCAATCAGCCCCAGCATTTT | CASSLGFTGLGNQPQHF
TRBD1 | few | 14 | TRBJ2-7 | TRBV2 | TGTGCCAGCAGTACGACAGGGAACAGGAACGAGCAGTACTTC | CASSTTGNRNEQYF
. | . | 14 | TRBJ2-1 | TRBV29-1 | TGCAGCGTAGAGCGCGGGCCCTCCTACAATGAGCAGTTCTTC | CSVERGPSYNEQFF
. | . | 14 | TRBJ1-3 | TRBV7-8 | TGTGCCAGCAGCTTAGGAGGGTTAGGAAACACCATATATTTT | CASSLGGLGNTIYF
. | . | 15 | TRBJ2-6 | TRBV9 | TGTGCCAGCAGCGTAGTGGGGACAGGGGCCAACGTCCTGACTTTC | CASSVVGTGANVLTF
. | . | 13 | TRBJ2-3 | TRBV19 | TGTGCCAGTAGTATAGGGACAACAGATACGCAGTATTTT | CASSIGTTDTQYF
. | . | 16 | TRBJ2-6 | TRBV7-6 | TGTGCCAGCAGCCCTATCGCTTCCTCTGGGGCCAACGTCCTGACTTTC | CASSPIASSGANVLTF